This T cell receptor (beta chain) originates from a study of cytomegalovirus exposure and HLA in healthy donors. Primers included in the PCR were 60 Vbeta and 13 Jbeta primers. Assay: immunoSEQ multiplex PCR; the TCRdb copy retains only in-frame clones and omits some. The profile shows over 150,000 clones, about 80% of them singletons. Sequenced material: PBMCs. This TCR came from a woman in her sixties or seventies in good health and CMV-seropositive.

CDR3 nucleotide sequence: TGTGCCAGCAGAAAGCAGGGTGGGGCGACCCAGTACTTC. It translates to CASRKQGGATQYF. V usage is TRBV5-5 and J usage is TRBJ2-5; D possibly corresponds to TRBD1 (5 bases). V was clipped by 5 bases and J by 7 bases, with 15 bases between them. CDR1 and CDR2 (germline): SGHKS, YYEKEE (reference sequence). The CDR3 has 13 residues.